This T cell receptor beta chain comes out of a study of blood T cell repertoires in COVID-19. CDR3 length: 14 amino acids. Germline V gene data show CDR1 as KGHSH and CDR2 as LQKENI. V was pared by 4 bases and J by 6 bases, with 13 bases between. How the authors handled the data: Quantification of nucleated cells was approximated via reference gene primer amplification. Libraries were prepared by immunoSEQ multiplex PCR; TCRdb keeps only in-frame clonotypes and omits some of them. That table is the source of V, J and clone size, and D and trimming were worked out from the DNA. The data contain fewer than 65,000 clones, approximately 85% of them singletons.

Sequenced material: peripheral blood. The chain is built from TRBV18 and TRBJ2-1, with a possible D match to TRBD2 (5 bases). The clonotype originates from a man aged 55 to 70 with acute or convalescent COVID-19. CDR3 residues: CASSQLDPGNEQFF. The CDR3 region has the DNA TGTGCCAGCTCACAACTAGACCCTGGCAATGAGCAGTTCTTC.